This T cell receptor beta chain was sequenced for a study of CD8+CD57+ T cells in acquired aplastic anemia. Study overall: The mean DNA yield obtained from sorted CD4+ and CD8+ cells came to roughly 3.4 ug.

General study points: Patients had approximately 30 CD8+ CDR3 sequences in common with controls (the shared set). CD8+ Simpson's diversity in patients was not significantly different from that in controls.

It was genomic DNA that served as the template for profiling TCR beta VDJ and CDR3. TCRdb passed the reads through MiXCR, listing each CDR3 protein once. The profile covers under 200,000 distinct CDR3 sequences, with roughly 43% appearing a single time and approximately 3% taken by the ten largest. The sequenced patients had an expansion of CD8+CD57+ cells seen by flow cytometry. A remark on this clonotype: The antigen is unknown.

The sequencing sample was made of sorted CD4+, CD8+, or CD8+CD57+ T cells (not recorded which) from PBMCs. This receptor was taken from a human donor with aplastic anemia.

CDR3: CASSQRNRESPLHF. The CDR3 DNA is TGTGCCAGCAGCCAACGAAACAGGGAGTCACCCCTCCACTTT. V is TRBV14 and J is TRBJ1-6, with D maybe TRBD1 (6 bases). The V end lost 2 bases, the J end lost 10 bases, and 12 bases lay between the germline ends. CDR3 length: 14 residues. The germline V gene encodes CDR1 SGHDN and CDR2 FVKESK.